This T cell receptor beta chain originates from a study of T-cell memory formation after mild COVID-19. Findings of the study overall: Some responding clones appeared in pre-infection memory, suggesting cross-reactive memory joined.

Each CDR3 protein gets one entry after TCRdb re-called the 5' RACE reads with MiXCR. The sample includes some 600,000 distinct CDR3 sequences, approximately 15% of them seen just once. Looked up from germline, CDR1 is SEHNR and CDR2 is FQNEAQ (reference sequence). The CDR3 contains 16 residues. V was cut by 4 bases and J by 3 bases, with 18 bases left in between. Notes on this clonotype: Antigen unknown.

Sequences were obtained from PBMCs or a T cell subset sorted from them (not recorded which). This sequence joins TRBV7-9 and TRBJ1-2; the D is unclear. The receptor comes from an adult woman who had mild COVID-19 (a few samples of this study predate the infection). Cell type and time point are not known. For the CDR3, the DNA is TGTGCCAGCAGCTCAGCCAACCCCCCAAGATACTATGGCTACACCTTC. Its translation is CASSSANPPRYYGYTF.